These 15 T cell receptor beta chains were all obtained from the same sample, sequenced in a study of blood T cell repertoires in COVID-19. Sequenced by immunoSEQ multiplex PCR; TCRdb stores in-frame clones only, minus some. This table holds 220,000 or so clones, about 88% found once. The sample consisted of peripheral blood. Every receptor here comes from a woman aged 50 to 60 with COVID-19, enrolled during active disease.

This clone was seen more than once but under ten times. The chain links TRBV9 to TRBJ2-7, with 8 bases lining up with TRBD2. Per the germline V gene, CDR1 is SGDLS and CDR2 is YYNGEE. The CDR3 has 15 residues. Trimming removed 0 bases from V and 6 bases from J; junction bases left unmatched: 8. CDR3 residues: CASSVGVGRVAEQYF. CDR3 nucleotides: TGTGCCAGCAGCGTAGGTGTCGGGAGGGTAGCCGAGCAGTACTTC.

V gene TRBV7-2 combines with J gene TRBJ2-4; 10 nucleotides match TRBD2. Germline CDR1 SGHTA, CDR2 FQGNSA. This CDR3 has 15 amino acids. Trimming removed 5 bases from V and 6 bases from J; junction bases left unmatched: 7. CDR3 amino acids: CASSPSSGGGNIQYF. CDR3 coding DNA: TGTGCCAGCAGCCCTTCTAGCGGGGGCGGAAACATTCAGTACTTC. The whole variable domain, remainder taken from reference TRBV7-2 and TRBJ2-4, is GAGVSQSPSNKVTEKGKDVELRCDPISGHTALYWYRQSLGQGLEFLIYFQGNSAPDKSGLPSDRFSAERTGGSVSTLTIQRTQQEDSAVYLCASSPSSGGGNIQYFGAGTRLSVL.

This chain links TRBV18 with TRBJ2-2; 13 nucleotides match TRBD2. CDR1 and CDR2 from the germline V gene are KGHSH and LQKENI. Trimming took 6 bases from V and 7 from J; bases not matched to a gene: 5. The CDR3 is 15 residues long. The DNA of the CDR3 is TGTGCCAGCTCTCCTGGGACTAGCGGGATCGGGGAGCTGTTTTTT. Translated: CASSPGTSGIGELFF.

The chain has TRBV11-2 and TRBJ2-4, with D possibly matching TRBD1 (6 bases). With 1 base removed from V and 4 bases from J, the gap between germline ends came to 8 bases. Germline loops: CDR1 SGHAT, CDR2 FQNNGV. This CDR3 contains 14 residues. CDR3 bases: TGTGCCAGCAGCTTAGGACAGGTGAAAAACATTCAGTACTTC. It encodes CASSLGQVKNIQYF.

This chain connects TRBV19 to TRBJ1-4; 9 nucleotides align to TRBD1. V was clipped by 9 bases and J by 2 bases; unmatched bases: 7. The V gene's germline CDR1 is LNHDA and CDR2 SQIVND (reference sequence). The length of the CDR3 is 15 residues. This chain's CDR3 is CASRTGGQTNEKLFF. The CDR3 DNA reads TGTGCCAGCCGAACAGGGGGCCAGACTAATGAAAAACTGTTTTTT.

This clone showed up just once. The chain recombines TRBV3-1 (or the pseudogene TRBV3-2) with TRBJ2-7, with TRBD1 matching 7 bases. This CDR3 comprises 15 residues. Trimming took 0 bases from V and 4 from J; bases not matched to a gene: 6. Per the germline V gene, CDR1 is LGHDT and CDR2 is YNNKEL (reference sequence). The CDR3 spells CASSQDGNRGYEQYF. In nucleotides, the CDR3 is TGTGCCAGCAGCCAAGATGGAAACAGGGGATACGAGCAGTACTTC.

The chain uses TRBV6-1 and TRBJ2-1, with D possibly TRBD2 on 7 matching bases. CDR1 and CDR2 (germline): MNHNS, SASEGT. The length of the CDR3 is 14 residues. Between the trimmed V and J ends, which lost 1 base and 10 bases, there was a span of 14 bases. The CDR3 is CASSEGRGPLEQFF. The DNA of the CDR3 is TGTGCCAGCAGTGAAGGGCGGGGGCCCCTCGAGCAGTTCTTC.

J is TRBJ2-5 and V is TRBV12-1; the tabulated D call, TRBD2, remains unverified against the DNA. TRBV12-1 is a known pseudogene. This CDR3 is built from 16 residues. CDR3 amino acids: CASSPANGESQETQYF. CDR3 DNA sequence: TGTGCCAGCAGCCCGGCAAACGGGGAATCCCAAGAGACCCAGTACTTC.

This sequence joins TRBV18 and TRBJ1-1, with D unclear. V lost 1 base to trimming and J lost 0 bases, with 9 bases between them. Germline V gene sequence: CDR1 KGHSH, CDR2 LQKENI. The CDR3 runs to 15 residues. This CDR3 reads CASSPRETVNTEAFF. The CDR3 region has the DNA TGTGCCAGCTCACCACGGGAGACCGTGAACACTGAAGCTTTCTTT.

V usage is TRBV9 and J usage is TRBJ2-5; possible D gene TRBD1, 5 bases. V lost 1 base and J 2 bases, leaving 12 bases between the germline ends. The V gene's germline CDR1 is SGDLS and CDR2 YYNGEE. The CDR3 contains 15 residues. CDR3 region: CASSVMWGGQETQYF. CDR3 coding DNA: TGTGCCAGCAGCGTAATGTGGGGCGGACAAGAGACCCAGTACTTC.

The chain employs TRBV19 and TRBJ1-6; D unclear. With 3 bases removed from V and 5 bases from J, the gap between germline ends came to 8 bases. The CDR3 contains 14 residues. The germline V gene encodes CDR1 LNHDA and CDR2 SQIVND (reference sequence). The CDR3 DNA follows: TGTGCCAGTAGTATTTTGGGAGATAATTCACCCCTCCACTTT. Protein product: CASSILGDNSPLHF.

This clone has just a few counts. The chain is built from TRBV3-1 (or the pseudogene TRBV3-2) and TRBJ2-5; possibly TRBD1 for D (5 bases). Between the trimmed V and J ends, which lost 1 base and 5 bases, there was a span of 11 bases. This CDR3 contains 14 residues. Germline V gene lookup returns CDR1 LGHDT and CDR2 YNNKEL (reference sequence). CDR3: CASSQGSGRETQYF. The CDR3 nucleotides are TGTGCCAGCAGCCAAGGCTCAGGGCGGGAGACCCAGTACTTC.

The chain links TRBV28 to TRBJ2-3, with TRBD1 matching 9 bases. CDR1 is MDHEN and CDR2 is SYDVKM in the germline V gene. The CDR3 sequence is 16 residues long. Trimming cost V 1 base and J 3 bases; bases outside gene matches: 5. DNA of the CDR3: TGTGCCAGCAGTTTATACAGGGGGCGGAGAACAGATACGCAGTATTTT. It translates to CASSLYRGRRTDTQYF.

In DNA form, the CDR3 reads TGTGCCAGCAGTTACGGAGGACAGGGGTCGTTTACGCAGTATTTT. Translated: CASSYGGQGSFTQYF. V gene TRBV6-5 combines with J gene TRBJ2-3, with 9 bases identical to TRBD1. Germline-derived CDR1 and CDR2 are MNHEY and SVGAGI. The CDR3 has 15 amino acids. V gave up 2 bases and J gave up 8 bases; unmatched junction bases: 8.

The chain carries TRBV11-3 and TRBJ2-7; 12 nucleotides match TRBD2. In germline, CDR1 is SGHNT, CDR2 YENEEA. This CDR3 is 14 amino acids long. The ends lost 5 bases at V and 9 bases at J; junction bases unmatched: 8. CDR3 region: CASSPRLAGEMQYF. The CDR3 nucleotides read TGTGCCAGCAGCCCGCGACTAGCGGGGGAAATGCAGTACTTC. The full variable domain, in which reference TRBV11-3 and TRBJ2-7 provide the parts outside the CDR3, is EAGVVQSPRYKIIEKKQPVAFWCNPISGHNTLYWYLQNLGQGPELLIRYENEEAVDDSQLPKDRFSAERLKGVDSTLKIQPAELGDSAVYLCASSPRLAGEMQYFGPGTRLTVT.